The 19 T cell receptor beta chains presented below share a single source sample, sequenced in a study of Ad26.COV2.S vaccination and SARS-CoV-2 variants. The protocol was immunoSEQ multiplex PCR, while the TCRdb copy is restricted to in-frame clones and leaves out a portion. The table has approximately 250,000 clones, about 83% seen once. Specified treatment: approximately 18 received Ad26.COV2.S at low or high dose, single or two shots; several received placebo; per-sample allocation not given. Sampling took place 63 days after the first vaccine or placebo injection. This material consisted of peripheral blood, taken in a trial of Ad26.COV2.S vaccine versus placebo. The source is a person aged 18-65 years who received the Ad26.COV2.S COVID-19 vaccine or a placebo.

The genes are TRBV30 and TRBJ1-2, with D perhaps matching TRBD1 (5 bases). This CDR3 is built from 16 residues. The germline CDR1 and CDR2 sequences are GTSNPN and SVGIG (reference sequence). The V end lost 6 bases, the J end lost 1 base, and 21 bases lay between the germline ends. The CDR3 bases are TGTGCCTGCCACCGAAAGGGACTACATGATAACTATGGCTACACCTTC. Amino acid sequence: CACHRKGLHDNYGYTF.

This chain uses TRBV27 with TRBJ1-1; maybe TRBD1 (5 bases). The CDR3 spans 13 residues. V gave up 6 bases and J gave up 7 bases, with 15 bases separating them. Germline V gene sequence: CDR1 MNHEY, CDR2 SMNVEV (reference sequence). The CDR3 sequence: CASRRRQSGEAFF. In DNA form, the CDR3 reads TGTGCCAGCAGGCGCCGACAGAGCGGTGAAGCTTTCTTT.

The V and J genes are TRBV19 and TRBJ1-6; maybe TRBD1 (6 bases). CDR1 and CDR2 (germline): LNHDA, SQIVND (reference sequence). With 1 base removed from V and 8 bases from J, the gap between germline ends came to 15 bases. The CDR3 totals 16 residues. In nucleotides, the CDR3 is TGTGCCAGTAGTATAGGCCGGGTGGAGGGGGATTCACCCCTCCACTTT. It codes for CASSIGRVEGDSPLHF.

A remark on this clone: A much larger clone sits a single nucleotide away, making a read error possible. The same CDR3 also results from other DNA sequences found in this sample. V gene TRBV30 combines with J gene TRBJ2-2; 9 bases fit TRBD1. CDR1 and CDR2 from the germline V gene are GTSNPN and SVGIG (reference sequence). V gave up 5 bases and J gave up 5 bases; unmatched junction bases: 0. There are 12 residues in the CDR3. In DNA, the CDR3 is TGTGCCTGGGGGACAGGGACCGGGGAGCTGTTTTTT. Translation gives CAWGTGTGELFF.

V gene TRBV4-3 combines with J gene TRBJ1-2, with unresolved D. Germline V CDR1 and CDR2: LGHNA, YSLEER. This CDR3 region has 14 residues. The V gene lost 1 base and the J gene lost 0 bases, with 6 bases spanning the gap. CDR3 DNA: TGCGCCAGCAGCCAAGGCAGACCTAACTATGGCTACACCTTC. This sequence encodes CASSQGRPNYGYTF.

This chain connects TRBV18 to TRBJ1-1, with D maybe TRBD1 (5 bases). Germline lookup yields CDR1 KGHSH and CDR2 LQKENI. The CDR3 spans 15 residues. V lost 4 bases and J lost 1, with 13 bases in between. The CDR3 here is CASSRGAARNTEAFF. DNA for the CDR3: TGTGCCAGCTCACGAGGGGCGGCTCGGAACACTGAAGCTTTCTTT.

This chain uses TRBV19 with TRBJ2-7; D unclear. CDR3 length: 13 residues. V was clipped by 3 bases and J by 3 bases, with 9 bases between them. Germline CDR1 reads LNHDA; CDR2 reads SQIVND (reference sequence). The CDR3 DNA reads TGTGCCAGTAGTATCCACCGGAACTACGAGCAGTACTTC. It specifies CASSIHRNYEQYF.

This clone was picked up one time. The CDR3 DNA reads as TGTGCCAGCAGTTTAGGGCCAGGGCTTGAAGCTTTCTTT. Its protein product is CASSLGPGLEAFF. V gene TRBV12-3 or TRBV12-4 combines with J gene TRBJ1-1; a weak D match, TRBD1 (5 bases). V was clipped by 1 base and J by 7 bases, with 10 bases between them. The CDR3 extends over 13 amino acids.

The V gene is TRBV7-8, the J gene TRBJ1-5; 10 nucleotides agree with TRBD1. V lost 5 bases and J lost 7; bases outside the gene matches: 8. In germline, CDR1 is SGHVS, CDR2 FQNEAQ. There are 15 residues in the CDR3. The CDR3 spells CASSRRDRGWQPQHF. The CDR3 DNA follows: TGTGCCAGCAGCCGACGGGACAGGGGTTGGCAGCCCCAGCATTTT. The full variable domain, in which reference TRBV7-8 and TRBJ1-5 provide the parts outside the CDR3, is GAGVSQSPRYKVAKRGQDVALRCDPISGHVSLFWYQQALGQGPEFLTYFQNEAQLDKSGLPSDRFFAERPEGSVSTLKIQRTQQEDSAVYLCASSRRDRGWQPQHFGDGTRLSIL.

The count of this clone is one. CDR3 in amino acids: CASSHQSSGWGTDTQYF. CDR3 bases: TGTGCCAGCAGCCATCAGTCTAGCGGGTGGGGCACAGATACGCAGTATTTT. The chain carries TRBV3-1 (or the pseudogene TRBV3-2) and TRBJ2-3; 8 nucleotides align to TRBD2. The CDR3 length is 17 residues. The germline V gene encodes CDR1 LGHDT and CDR2 YNNKEL (reference sequence). J lost 1 base, V lost 3 bases, and 9 bases had no gene match.

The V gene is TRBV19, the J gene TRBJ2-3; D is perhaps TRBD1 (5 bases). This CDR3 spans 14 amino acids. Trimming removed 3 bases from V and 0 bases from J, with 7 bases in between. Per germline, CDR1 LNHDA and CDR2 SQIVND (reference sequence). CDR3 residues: CASSIQGSTDTQYF. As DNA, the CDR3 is TGTGCCAGTAGTATTCAGGGTAGCACAGATACGCAGTATTTT.

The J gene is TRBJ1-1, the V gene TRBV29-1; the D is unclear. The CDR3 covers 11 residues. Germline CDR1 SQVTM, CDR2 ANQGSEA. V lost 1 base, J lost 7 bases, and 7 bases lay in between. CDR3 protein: CSVEGAGEAFF. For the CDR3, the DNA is TGCAGCGTTGAAGGGGCGGGTGAAGCTTTCTTT. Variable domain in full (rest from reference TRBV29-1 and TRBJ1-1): SAVISQKPSRDICQRGTSLTIQCQVDSQVTMMFWYRQQPGQSLTLIATANQGSEATYESGFVIDKFPISRPNLTFSTLTVSNMSPEDSSIYLCSVEGAGEAFFGQGTRLTVV.

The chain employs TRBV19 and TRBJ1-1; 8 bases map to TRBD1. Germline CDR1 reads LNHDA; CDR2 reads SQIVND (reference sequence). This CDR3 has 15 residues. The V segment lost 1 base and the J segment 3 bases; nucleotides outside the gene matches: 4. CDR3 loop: CASSIAQGAYTEAFF. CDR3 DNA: TGTGCCAGTAGTATAGCTCAGGGGGCTTACACTGAAGCTTTCTTT.

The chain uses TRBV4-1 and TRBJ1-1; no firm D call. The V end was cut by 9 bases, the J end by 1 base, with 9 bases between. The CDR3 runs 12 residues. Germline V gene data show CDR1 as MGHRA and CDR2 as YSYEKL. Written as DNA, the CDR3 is TGCGCCAGTTTGGGAGGGAACACTGAAGCTTTCTTT. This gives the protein CASLGGNTEAFF.

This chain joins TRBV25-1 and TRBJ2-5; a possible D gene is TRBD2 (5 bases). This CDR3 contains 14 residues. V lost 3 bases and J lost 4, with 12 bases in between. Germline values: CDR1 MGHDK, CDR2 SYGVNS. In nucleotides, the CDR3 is TGTGCCAGCAGTGAGGTGGCTAGCACAGAGACCCAGTACTTC. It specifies CASSEVASTETQYF.

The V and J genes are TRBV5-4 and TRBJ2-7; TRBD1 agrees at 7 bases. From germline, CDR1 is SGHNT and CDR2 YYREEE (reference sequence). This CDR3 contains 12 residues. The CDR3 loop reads CASSLRTGSLSV. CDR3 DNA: TGTGCCAGCAGCCTACGGACAGGATCTCTTTCGGTC.

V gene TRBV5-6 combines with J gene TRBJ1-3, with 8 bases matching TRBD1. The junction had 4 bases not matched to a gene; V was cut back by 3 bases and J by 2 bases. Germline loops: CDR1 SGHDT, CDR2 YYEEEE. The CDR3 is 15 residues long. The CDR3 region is CASSYYRGAGNTIYF. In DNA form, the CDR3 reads TGTGCCAGCAGCTACTACAGGGGGGCTGGAAACACCATATATTTT. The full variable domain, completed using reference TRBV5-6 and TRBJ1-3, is DAGVTQSPTHLIKTRGQQVTLRCSPKSGHDTVSWYQQALGQGPQFIFQYYEEEERQRGNFPDRFSGHQFPNYSSELNVNALLLGDSALYLCASSYYRGAGNTIYFGEGSWLTVV.

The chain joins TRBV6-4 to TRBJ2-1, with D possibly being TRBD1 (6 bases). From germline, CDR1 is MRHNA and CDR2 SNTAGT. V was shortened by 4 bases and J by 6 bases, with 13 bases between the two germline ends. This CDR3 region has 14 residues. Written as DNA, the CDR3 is TGTGCCAGCAGTGGTGGCGAAGGGGGCAATGAGCAGTTCTTC. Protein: CASSGGEGGNEQFF.

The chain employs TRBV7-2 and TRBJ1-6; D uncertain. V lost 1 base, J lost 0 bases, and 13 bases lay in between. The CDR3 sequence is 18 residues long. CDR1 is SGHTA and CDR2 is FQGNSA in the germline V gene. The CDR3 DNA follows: TGTGCCAGCAGCTTAGTCCCAGGCGCGAGCTCCTATAATTCACCCCTCCACTTT. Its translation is CASSLVPGASSYNSPLHF.